Listed here is a single TCR beta chain. This record comes from a study of blood T cell repertoires in COVID-19. Background on the study: COVID-19 samples, acute and convalescent, were from the United States, Italy and Spain. From T cells, B-cell-depleted T cells, or PBMCs came the material, which was cDNA or gDNA.

Per the authors' pipeline: Amplification of reference gene primers provided the estimated nucleated cell counts. Profiled with immunoSEQ multiplex PCR; TCRdb holds only in-frame clones, not every one. V, J and clone size were drawn from that table, and D and trimming were deduced from the DNA. Among about 300,000 clones, approximately 85% were seen once, and the ten largest hold around 1.6%. Material for sequencing was peripheral blood. The source of this sequence is a woman aged 45-65 years with acute or convalescent COVID-19.

This CDR3 reads CASSEARGDPEAFF. DNA of the CDR3: TGTGCCAGCAGTGAAGCGCGGGGGGACCCTGAAGCTTTCTTT. The rearrangement joins TRBV6-1 to TRBJ1-1, with D maybe TRBD1 (5 bases). Germline CDR1 MNHNS, CDR2 SASEGT. The germline V and J ends were trimmed by 0 bases and 6 bases, with 11 bases remaining between them. The CDR3 runs 14 residues.